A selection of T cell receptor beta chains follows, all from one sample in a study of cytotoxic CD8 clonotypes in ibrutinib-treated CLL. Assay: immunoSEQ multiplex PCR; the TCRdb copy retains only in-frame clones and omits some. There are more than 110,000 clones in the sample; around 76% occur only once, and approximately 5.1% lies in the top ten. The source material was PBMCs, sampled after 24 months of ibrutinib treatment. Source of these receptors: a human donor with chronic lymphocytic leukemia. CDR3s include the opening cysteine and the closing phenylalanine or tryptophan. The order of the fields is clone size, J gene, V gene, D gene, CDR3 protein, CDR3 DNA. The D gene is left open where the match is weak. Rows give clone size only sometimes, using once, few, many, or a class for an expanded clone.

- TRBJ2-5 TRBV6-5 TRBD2 CASTRTSGSETQYF TGTGCCAGCACCAGGACTAGCGGCTCAGAGACCCAGTACTTC
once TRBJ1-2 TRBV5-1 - CASRGVSGYGYTF TGCGCCAGCAGGGGAGTCTCGGGCTATGGCTACACCTTC
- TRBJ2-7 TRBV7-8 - CATSHREGWGEQYF TGTGCCACCAGCCACAGGGAGGGGTGGGGCGAGCAGTACTTC
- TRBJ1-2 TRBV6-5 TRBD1 CASSKGTGSYGYTF TGTGCCAGCAGTAAGGGGACAGGGAGTTATGGCTACACCTTC
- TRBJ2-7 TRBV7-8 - CASSLGRTTTYEQYF TGTGCCAGCAGCTTAGGGAGGACTACCACCTACGAGCAGTACTTC
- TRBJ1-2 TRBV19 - CASSFRDPYGYTF TGTGCCAGTAGTTTCAGGGACCCCTATGGCTACACCTTC
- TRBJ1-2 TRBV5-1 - CASSLGGSNYGYTF TGCGCCAGCAGCTTGGGCGGTTCCAACTATGGCTACACCTTC
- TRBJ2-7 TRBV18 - CASSPAGGYEQYF TGTGCCAGCTCTCCCGCCGGAGGTTACGAGCAGTACTTC
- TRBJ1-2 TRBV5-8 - CASSLAGGPHGYTF TGTGCCAGCAGCTTGGCCGGGGGCCCCCATGGCTACACCTTC
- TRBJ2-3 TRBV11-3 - CASSSGRRLSTDTQYF TGTGCCAGCAGCTCGGGACGCAGACTTAGCACAGATACGCAGTATTTT
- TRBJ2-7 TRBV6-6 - CASSLKYEQYF TGTGCCAGCAGCCTTAAATACGAGCAGTACTTC
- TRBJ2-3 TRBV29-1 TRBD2 CSGTGLAGTTDTQYF TGCAGCGGGACCGGACTAGCGGGGACCACAGATACGCAGTATTTT
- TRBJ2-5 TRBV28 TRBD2 CASRPSGRGETQYF TGTGCCAGCAGACCTAGCGGGAGAGGAGAGACCCAGTACTTC
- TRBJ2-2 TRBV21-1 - CASARDRGLTGELFF TGTGCCAGCGCCCGGGACAGGGGGCTTACCGGGGAGCTGTTTTTT
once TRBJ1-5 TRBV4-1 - CASSQGGETGRIQPQHF TGCGCCAGCAGCCAAGGGGGTGAGACAGGTAGGATTCAGCCCCAGCATTTT
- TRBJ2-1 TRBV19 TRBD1 CASRDRDRGPQQFF TGTGCCAGTAGAGACCGGGACAGGGGTCCTCAGCAGTTCTTC
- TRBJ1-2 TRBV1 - CTSSQAAWTGGYYGYTF TGCACCAGCAGCCAAGCCGCGTGGACAGGGGGCTACTATGGCTACACCTTC
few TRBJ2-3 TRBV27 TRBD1 CASSFRDRATDTQYF TGTGCCAGCAGTTTCCGGGACAGGGCCACAGATACGCAGTATTTT
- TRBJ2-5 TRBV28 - CASRSQETQYF TGTGCCAGCAGGTCGCAAGAGACCCAGTACTTC
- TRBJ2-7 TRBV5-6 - CASSPGDHSYEQYF TGTGCCAGCAGCCCAGGGGACCACTCCTACGAGCAGTACTTC
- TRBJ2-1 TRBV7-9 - CASTTGGPEQFF TGTGCCAGCACCACCGGCGGGCCTGAGCAGTTCTTC
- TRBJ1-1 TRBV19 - CASNTGRLGDTEAFF TGTGCCAGTAATACAGGGAGACTCGGGGACACTGAAGCTTTCTTT
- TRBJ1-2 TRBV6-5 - CASRSPVNYGYTF TGTGCCAGCAGAAGTCCGGTTAACTATGGCTACACCTTC
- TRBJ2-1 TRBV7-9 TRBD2 CASSSPAGGAKNEQFF TGTGCCAGCAGCTCCCCGGCGGGAGGGGCTAAGAATGAGCAGTTCTTC
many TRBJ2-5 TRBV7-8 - CASSLKRRGETQYF TGTGCCAGCAGCCTCAAGAGGAGGGGGGAGACCCAGTACTTC
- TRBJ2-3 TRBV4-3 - CASSQVGGPDDTQYF TGCGCCAGCAGCCAAGTTGGGGGACCCGACGATACGCAGTATTTT
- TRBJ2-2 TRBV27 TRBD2 CASSLYPPSGGGVGELFF TGTGCCAGCAGTTTATACCCCCCTAGCGGGGGCGGAGTCGGGGAGCTGTTTTTT
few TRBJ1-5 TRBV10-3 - CAISTPGVPQHF TGTGCCATCAGCACCCCGGGGGTTCCCCAGCATTTT
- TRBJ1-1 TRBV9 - CASSPTPHLGREAFF TGTGCCAGCAGCCCCACACCCCACTTGGGTAGGGAAGCTTTCTTT
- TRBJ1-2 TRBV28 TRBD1 CASRKTGDYGYTF TGTGCCAGCAGAAAGACAGGGGATTATGGCTACACCTTC
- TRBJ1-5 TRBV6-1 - CASSAGRYSNQPQHF TGTGCCAGCAGTGCCGGACGGTATAGCAATCAGCCCCAGCATTTT
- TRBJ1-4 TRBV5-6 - CASRVYNEKLFF TGTGCCAGCCGGGTCTATAATGAAAAACTGTTTTTT
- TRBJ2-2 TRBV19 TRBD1 CASSTDRGNTGELFF TGTGCCAGTAGTACCGACAGGGGGAACACCGGGGAGCTGTTTTTT
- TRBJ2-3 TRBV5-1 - CASSYSTDTQYF TGCGCCAGCAGCTACTCCACAGATACGCAGTATTTT
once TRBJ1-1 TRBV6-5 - CASSRTGGRAFF TGTGCCAGCTCCCGAACAGGCGGTCGGGCTTTCTTT
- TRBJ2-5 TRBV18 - CASSPGETQYF TGTGCCAGCTCACCGGGGGAGACCCAGTACTTC
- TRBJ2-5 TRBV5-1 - CASSVAKPRQETQYF TGCGCCAGCAGCGTGGCGAAACCCAGACAAGAGACCCAGTACTTC